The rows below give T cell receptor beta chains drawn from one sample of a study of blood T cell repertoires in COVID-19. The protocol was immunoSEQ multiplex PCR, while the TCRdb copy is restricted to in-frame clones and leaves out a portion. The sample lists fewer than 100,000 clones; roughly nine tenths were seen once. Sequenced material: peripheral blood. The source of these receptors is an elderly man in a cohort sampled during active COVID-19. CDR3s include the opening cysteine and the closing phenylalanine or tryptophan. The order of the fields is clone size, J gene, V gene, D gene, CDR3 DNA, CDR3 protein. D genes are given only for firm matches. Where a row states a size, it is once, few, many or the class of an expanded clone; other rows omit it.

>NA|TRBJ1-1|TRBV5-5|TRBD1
TGTGCCAGCATCCTGGGACAGACAAACACTGAAGCTTTCTTT
CASILGQTNTEAFF
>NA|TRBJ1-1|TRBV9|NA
TGTGCCAGCAGCGTAGATAGTGGTGCAGCTTTCTTT
CASSVDSGAAFF
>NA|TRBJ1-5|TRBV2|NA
TGTGCCAGCAGCATTCTCGGGGACAATCAGCCCCAGCATTTT
CASSILGDNQPQHF
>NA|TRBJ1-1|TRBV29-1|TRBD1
TGCAGCGTTGCACAGGGGGCCCAAGCTTTCTTT
CSVAQGAQAFF
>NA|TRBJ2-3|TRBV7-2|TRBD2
TGTGCCAGCAGCTTAGCTAGCGGGACAGATACGCAGTATTTT
CASSLASGTDTQYF
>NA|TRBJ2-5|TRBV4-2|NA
TGTGCCAGCAGCCAAGACCCCCGAGGGTCGGGAGAGACCCAGTACTTC
CASSQDPRGSGETQYF
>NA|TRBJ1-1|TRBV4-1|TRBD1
TGCGCCAGCAGCCAAGATGGCTCAGGGGGCAGTACTGAAGCTTTCTTT
CASSQDGSGGSTEAFF
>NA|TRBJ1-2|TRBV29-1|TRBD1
TGCAGCGTTGAAAAGGACAGGGGGATCTATGGCTACACCTTC
CSVEKDRGIYGYTF
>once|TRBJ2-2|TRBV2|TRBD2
TGTGCCAGCAGTGTCCAAGCGGGGGGAGACGGGGAGCTGTTTTTT
CASSVQAGGDGELFF
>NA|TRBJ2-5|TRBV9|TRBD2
TGTGCCAGCAGCACTAGCGGGGGAGGAGAGACCCAGTACTTC
CASSTSGGGETQYF
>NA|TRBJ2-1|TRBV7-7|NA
TGTGCCAGCAGCTTAAGCGAGAGCAATGAGCAGTTCTTC
CASSLSESNEQFF
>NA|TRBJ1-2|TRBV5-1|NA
TGCGCCAGCGGGCCGGGGACAACCCGTGAAGGCTACACCTTC
CASGPGTTREGYTF
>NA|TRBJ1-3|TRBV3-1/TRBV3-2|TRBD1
TGTGCCAGCAGCCAAGGATTAGGGACAGGGGGCATTGGAAACACCATATATTTT
CASSQGLGTGGIGNTIYF
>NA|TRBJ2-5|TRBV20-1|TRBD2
TGCAGTGCTAGAGCGGGGAGGGCCCAGTACTTC
CSARAGRAQYF
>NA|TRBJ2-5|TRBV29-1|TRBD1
TGCAGCGTGGGGGGACAGGGGTTCCAGTACTTC
CSVGGQGFQYF
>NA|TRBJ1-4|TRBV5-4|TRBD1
TGTGCCAGCAGCCGGGACAGGTCTAATGAAAAACTGTTTTTT
CASSRDRSNEKLFF
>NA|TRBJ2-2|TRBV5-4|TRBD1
TGTGCCAGCAGCTCCGGGACAGGGGGTTCGGGGGAGCTGTTTTTT
CASSSGTGGSGELFF
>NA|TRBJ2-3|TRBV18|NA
TGTGCCAGCTCACCACGTGCAGGCAGCACAGATACGCAGTATTTT
CASSPRAGSTDTQYF
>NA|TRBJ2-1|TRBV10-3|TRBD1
TGTGCCATCAGTGCCGTCGGGACAGGGATTTACAATGAGCAGTTCTTC
CAISAVGTGIYNEQFF
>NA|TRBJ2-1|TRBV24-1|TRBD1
TGTGCCACCAGTGAGCCGGGACAGGGTGTCGTATATGAGCAGTTCTTC
CATSEPGQGVVYEQFF
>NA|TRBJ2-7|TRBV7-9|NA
TGTGCCAGCAGCCCGACAGCAATCCGTACCTACGAGCAGTACTTC
CASSPTAIRTYEQYF
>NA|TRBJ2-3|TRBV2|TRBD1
TGTGCCAGCTCCCGGGACAGGGGGTCTACAGATACGCAGTATTTT
CASSRDRGSTDTQYF
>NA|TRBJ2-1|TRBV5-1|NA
TGCGCCAGCAGCTTGTCACAGGGTTTGAATGAGCAGTTCTTC
CASSLSQGLNEQFF
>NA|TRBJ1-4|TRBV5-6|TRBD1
TGTGCCAGCAGCCACCGGGACAGGGGGCTCGGGTTTTTT
CASSHRDRGLGFF
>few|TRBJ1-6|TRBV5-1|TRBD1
TGCGCCAGCAGCCTACGACAGGGGACCCCCCTCCACTTT
CASSLRQGTPLHF
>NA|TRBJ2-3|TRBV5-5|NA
TGTGCCAGCAGCTTGACAGATACGGATACGCAGTATTTT
CASSLTDTDTQYF
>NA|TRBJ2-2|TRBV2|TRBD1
TGTGCCAGCAGTCTGGACAGGGGATTCACCGGGGAGCTGTTTTTT
CASSLDRGFTGELFF
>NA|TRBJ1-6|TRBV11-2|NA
TGTGCCAGCAGCTTAGGGGGTCCGGGACATTATAATTCACCCCTCCACTTT
CASSLGGPGHYNSPLHF
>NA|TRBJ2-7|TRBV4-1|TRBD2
TGCGCCAGCAGCCAAGAGGTACGACGGGGGGGCGGACACGAGCAGTACTTC
CASSQEVRRGGGHEQYF
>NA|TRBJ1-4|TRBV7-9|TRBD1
TGTGCCAGCAGCTCACAGGGGCGATCAAATGAAAAACTGTTTTTT
CASSSQGRSNEKLFF
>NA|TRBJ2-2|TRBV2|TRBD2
TGTGCCAGCCAGACTAGCAGAACCGGGGAGCTGTTTTTT
CASQTSRTGELFF
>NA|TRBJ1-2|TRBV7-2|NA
TGTGCCAGCAGCTTAACCCAGGTGAACTATGGCTACACCTTC
CASSLTQVNYGYTF
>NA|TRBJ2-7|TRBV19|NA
TGTGCCAGTAGTATAGCAGACACCTCCTACCACGAGCAGTACTTC
CASSIADTSYHEQYF
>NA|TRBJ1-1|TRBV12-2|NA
TGTGCAAGTCGCTGGCCGGGGACACCAGCGGTGAACACTGAAGCTTTCTTT
CASRWPGTPAVNTEAFF
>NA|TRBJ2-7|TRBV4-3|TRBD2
TGCGCCAGCAGCCCGGGGCGGGACTATCCCTCCTACGAGCAGTACTTC
CASSPGRDYPSYEQYF
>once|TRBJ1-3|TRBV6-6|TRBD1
TGTGCCAGCAGTCGGGACAGGGGGCTGCTGAGCTCTGGAAACACCATATATTTT
CASSRDRGLLSSGNTIYF
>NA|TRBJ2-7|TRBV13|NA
TGTGCCAGCAGCTTGGGAGGGGGGCACGAGCAGTACTTC
CASSLGGGHEQYF
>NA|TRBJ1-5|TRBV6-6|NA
TGTGCCAGCAGTTACTCGGGCCTCAGCAATCAGCCCCAGCATTTT
CASSYSGLSNQPQHF
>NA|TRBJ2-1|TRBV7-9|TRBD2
TGTGCCAGCACCTCTGCTAGCGGGGGTTTTGATGAGCAGTTCTTC
CASTSASGGFDEQFF
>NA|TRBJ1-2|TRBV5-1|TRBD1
TGCGCCAGCAGCGAGGGACAGGGAGGATATGGCTACACCTTC
CASSEGQGGYGYTF
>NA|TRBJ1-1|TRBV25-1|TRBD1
TGTGCCAGCAGTGATACGGGGACAGGGCCGGCTTTCTTT
CASSDTGTGPAFF
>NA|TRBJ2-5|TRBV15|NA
TGTGCCACCACCAAGGGGGGGGAATTGGAGACCCAGTACTTC
CATTKGGELETQYF
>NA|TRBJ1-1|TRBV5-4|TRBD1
TGTGCCAGCAGCTTGGCGGGGACAGCTGAAGCTTTCTTT
CASSLAGTAEAFF
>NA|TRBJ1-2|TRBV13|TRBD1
TGTGCCAGCACCCCGGGACAGGGCCTCTATGGCTACACCTTC
CASTPGQGLYGYTF
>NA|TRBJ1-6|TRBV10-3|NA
TGTGCCATCGGGGGGGGCGCTTATTCACCCCTCCACTTT
CAIGGGAYSPLHF
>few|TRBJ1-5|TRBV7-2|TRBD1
TGTGCCAGCAGCTTCTCGGGACAGCCTTATAGCAATCAGCCCCAGCATTTT
CASSFSGQPYSNQPQHF
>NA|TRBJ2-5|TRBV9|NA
TGTGCCAGCAGCGTAGCGGGGGATAGAGAGACCCAGTACTTC
CASSVAGDRETQYF
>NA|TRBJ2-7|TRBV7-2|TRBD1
TGTGCCAGCATCGGGACAGGGGGCTACGAGCAGTACTTC
CASIGTGGYEQYF
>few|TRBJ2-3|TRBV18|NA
TGTGCCAGCTCAGCGGTTACGGGCACAGATACGCAGTATTTT
CASSAVTGTDTQYF
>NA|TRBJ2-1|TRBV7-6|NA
TGTGCCAGCAGCTCTAGTTGGGTTTCCTACAATGAGCAGTTCTTC
CASSSSWVSYNEQFF
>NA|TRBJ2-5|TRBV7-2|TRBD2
TGTGCCAGCAGCCACCCCCGGGCTAGCGGGGGGGGGCGGGAGACCCAGTACTTC
CASSHPRASGGGRETQYF
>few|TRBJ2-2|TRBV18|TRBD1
TGTGCCAGCTCGGCGAGAGCAGGGGGAGCCACCGGGGAGCTGTTTTTT
CASSARAGGATGELFF
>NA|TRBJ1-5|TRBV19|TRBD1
TGTGCCAGTACCTTAGGTTCACAGGGGGCGAGTCAGCCCCAGCATTTT
CASTLGSQGASQPQHF
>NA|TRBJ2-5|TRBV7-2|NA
TGTGCCAGCCCTGGGAGGTGGCCCGAACAGCAGAAAGAGACCCAGTACTTC
CASPGRWPEQQKETQYF
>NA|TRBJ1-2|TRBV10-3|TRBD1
TGTGCCATCAGGGGACAGGGAGACTATGGCTACACCTTC
CAIRGQGDYGYTF
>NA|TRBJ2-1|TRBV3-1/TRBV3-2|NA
TGTGCCAGCAGCCAACTAGAGTCCGGTGAGCAGTTCTTC
CASSQLESGEQFF
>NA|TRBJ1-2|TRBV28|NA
TGTGCCAGCAGTACCCAGGGGAATGGTGGCTACACCTTC
CASSTQGNGGYTF
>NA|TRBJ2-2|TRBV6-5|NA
TGTGCCAGCAGTTACGCAGGAGGGAACACCGGGGAGCTGTTTTTT
CASSYAGGNTGELFF